The source of this TCR beta chain is a study of shared clonotypes between healthy human individuals. Whole-study findings and limits: Naive subsets typically showed greater estimated richness than memory subsets.

CD45RO negativity and positive selection for CCR7 defined naive CD8 cells, a population that excluded terminally differentiated effector memory CD45RA+ cells. Those who donated, Caucasian adults without exception, all lived in Nashville, Tennessee. This table comes from immunoSEQ multiplex PCR, and its TCRdb copy is limited to in-frame clones, with some not included. The table has over 2,000,000 clones, about 94% seen once; the top ten hold 1.5% to 2%. The V gene end was trimmed by 6 bases and the J gene end by 1 base; junction bases not matched to a gene: 6. Per the germline V gene, CDR1 is MDHEN and CDR2 is SYDVKM. The CDR3 loop spans 14 amino acids. For this clone: Its antigen is currently unknown.

The gene calls are TRBV28 and TRBJ2-7; 7 bases are a match to TRBD1. The clonotype was recovered from a man aged 18 to 35 in good health. Some clones in this sample may be carry-over from other donors' samples. Sequenced input: naive CD8+ T cells from PBMCs. CDR3 sequence reads: CASRSQTGSYEQYF. CDR3 nucleotides: TGTGCCAGCAGGTCACAGACAGGGTCCTACGAGCAGTACTTC.